The 23 T cell receptor beta chains given below trace back to one sample, sequenced in a study of CD8 T cell repertoires and HIV-1 epitope variants. Measured with immunoSEQ multiplex PCR; TCRdb has only the in-frame clones, and not every one. This table holds about 4,600 clones, 50% to 80% found once. No antigen has been identified for these receptors. Sequencing was performed on cultured CD8+ T cells derived from PBMCs. The receptors derive from a male donor with HIV.

The chain uses TRBV4-3 and TRBJ2-7; 14 bases agree with TRBD2. This CDR3 is 15 amino acids long. Germline trimming cut 4 bases from V and 2 bases from J; bases unmatched to any gene: 1. CDR1 and CDR2 (germline): LGHNA, YSLEER. CDR3 bases: TGCGCCAGCAGCCTGGGACTAGCGGGGGCCTACGAGCAGTACTTC. It specifies CASSLGLAGAYEQYF.

The chain joins TRBV4-2 to TRBJ1-4, with a possible D match to TRBD1 (5 bases). The CDR3 length is 13 residues. The V end was cut by 3 bases, the J end by 7 bases, with 9 bases between. Germline assignment: CDR1 LGHNA and CDR2 YNFKEQ. CDR3 in amino acids: CASSQGESEKLFF. CDR3 bases: TGTGCCAGCAGCCAGGGGGAAAGTGAAAAACTGTTTTTT.

The rearrangement uses TRBV28 and TRBJ2-2; D gene uncertain. This CDR3 spans 14 amino acids. Germline values: CDR1 MDHEN, CDR2 SYDVKM. The V gene lost 6 bases and the J gene lost 1 base, with 9 bases spanning the gap. DNA of the CDR3: TGTGCCAGCAGGGTTGGGGAGAACACCGGGGAGCTGTTTTTT. The encoded protein is CASRVGENTGELFF.

This chain uses TRBV27 with TRBJ1-4; the D gene is possibly TRBD1 (5 bases). V was cut by 3 bases and J by 8 bases, with 16 bases left in between. CDR1 is MNHEY, CDR2 SMNVEV, per germline (reference sequence). The CDR3 contains 15 residues. CDR3 nucleotides: TGTGCCAGCAGTTTTGTCACTGGGGGAGTCGAAAAACTGTTTTTT. It is translated as CASSFVTGGVEKLFF.

This chain uses TRBV23-1 with TRBJ1-2; D is perhaps TRBD1 (5 bases). TRBV23-1 is sorted into the ORF group, with uncertain function. V was cut by 2 bases and J by 1 base, with 14 bases left in between. This CDR3 has 16 residues. CDR3 sequence reads: CASSQNPHRHNYGYTF. In DNA form, the CDR3 reads TGCGCCAGCAGTCAAAATCCCCACAGGCATAACTATGGCTACACCTTC.

This clone was detected a few times. The J gene is TRBJ2-1, the V gene TRBV19; possibly TRBD1 or TRBD2 for D (5 bases each). The CDR3 sequence is 17 residues long. Germline assignment: CDR1 LNHDA and CDR2 SQIVND (reference sequence). Trimming took 1 base from V and 0 from J, leaving 13 bases between them. CDR3 sequence: CASSIGASGSSYNEQFF. The CDR3, as DNA: TGTGCCAGTAGTATAGGGGCTTCAGGGAGCTCCTACAATGAGCAGTTCTTC.

This rearrangement joins TRBV11-1 to TRBJ2-1; 11 positions agree with TRBD2. V shed 5 bases, J shed 2 bases, and the junction held 8 bases outside the gene matches. This CDR3 is 17 amino acids long. The germline gives CDR1 SGHAT, CDR2 FQDESV (reference sequence). CDR3 nucleotide sequence: TGTGCCAGCAGCGGAGAACTAGCGGGAGCGGCCTACAATGAGCAGTTCTTC. Its protein product is CASSGELAGAAYNEQFF.

The rearrangement uses TRBV9 and TRBJ2-1; D ambiguous. This CDR3 is 12 amino acids long. From germline, CDR1 is SGDLS and CDR2 YYNGEE. Trimming removed 2 bases from V and 7 bases from J, with 7 bases in between. CDR3 DNA: TGTGCCAGCAGCGTCAATGATAATGAGCAGTTCTTC. Translation gives CASSVNDNEQFF.

This chain uses TRBV7-6 with TRBJ2-2; perhaps TRBD1 as D (5 bases). Germline-derived CDR1 and CDR2 are SGHVS and FNYEAQ. The CDR3 runs to 15 residues. V was trimmed by 1 base and J by 6 bases, leaving 12 bases between them. The CDR3 sequence: CASSLDGRAPGELFF. As DNA, the CDR3 is TGTGCCAGCAGCTTAGATGGCAGGGCGCCCGGGGAGCTGTTTTTT. The whole variable domain, filled in from reference TRBV7-6 and TRBJ2-2, reads GAGVSQSPRYKVTKRGQDVALRCDPISGHVSLYWYRQALGQGPEFLTYFNYEAQQDKSGLPNDRFSAERPEGSISTLTIQRTEQRDSAMYRCASSLDGRAPGELFFGEGSRLTVL.

This clone was counted between two and nine times. The V call is TRBV29-1, the J call TRBJ2-1; 8 nucleotides agree with TRBD1. Trimming cost V 3 bases and J 4 bases; bases outside gene matches: 5. CDR1 SQVTM and CDR2 ANQGSEA come from the germline V gene. The length of the CDR3 is 14 residues. The DNA for the CDR3 is TGCAGCGTTGACCACTGGGACAGGTACAATGAGCAGTTCTTC. This translates into CSVDHWDRYNEQFF.

This sequence joins TRBV19 and TRBJ1-1; D is possibly TRBD1 (6 bases). The CDR3 sequence is 15 residues long. Looked up from germline, CDR1 is LNHDA and CDR2 is SQIVND (reference sequence). The V and J ends lost 4 bases and 1 base respectively, with 13 bases between them. The CDR3, as DNA: TGTGCCAGTAGTACTAGGAGGGGGGCGAACACTGAAGCTTTCTTT. It specifies CASSTRRGANTEAFF.

The chain couples TRBV18 to TRBJ1-3; no definite D call. From germline, CDR1 is KGHSH and CDR2 LQKENI. The V and J ends lost 2 bases and 1 base respectively, with 6 bases between them. The CDR3 consists of 14 residues. CDR3 in amino acids: CASSPGPSGNTIYF. The CDR3 DNA is TGTGCCAGCTCACCAGGGCCTTCTGGAAACACCATATATTTT.

This clone counts as large. This chain links TRBV7-9 with TRBJ1-5; tentatively, D is TRBD1 (5 bases). Germline V gene lookup returns CDR1 SEHNR and CDR2 FQNEAQ (reference sequence). The CDR3 spans 12 residues. The V and J ends lost 6 bases and 6 bases respectively, with 9 bases between them. This CDR3 reads CASRAGTQPQHF. Here the CDR3 DNA reads TGTGCCAGCAGAGCGGGGACTCAGCCCCAGCATTTT.

A word on this clone: Its ends do not fully match the called genes, so a read error is possible. The chain recombines TRBV7-7 with TRBJ2-7; 10 nucleotides align to TRBD2. Germline V gene sequence: CDR1 SSHAT, CDR2 FNYEAQ (reference sequence). The CDR3 has 14 residues. This CDR3 reads CASSPTSGSYEQYF. CDR3 DNA sequence: TGTGCTAGCAGCCCGACTAGCGGGTCCTACGAGCAGTACTTC.

A single count supports this clone. The chain is built from TRBV25-1 and TRBJ2-7, with 8 bases fitting TRBD2. J gave up 0 bases and V 2 bases, and 6 bases lay outside the gene matches. Germline lookup yields CDR1 MGHDK and CDR2 SYGVNS. The CDR3 is 16 residues long. The CDR3 DNA follows: TGTGCCAGCAGTGAAAGCGAGCGGGAGATCTCCTACGAGCAGTACTTC. Its translation: CASSESEREISYEQYF.

The chain couples TRBV5-6 to TRBJ1-2; TRBD1 agrees at 8 bases. The CDR3 consists of 14 residues. Trimming at V came to 5 bases and at J to 9 bases, leaving 12 bases not matched to a gene. Germline CDR1 SGHDT, CDR2 YYEEEE. The CDR3: CASSIPQGAGSYTF. CDR3 DNA: TGTGCCAGCAGTATCCCCCAGGGGGCCGGGAGCTACACCTTC. Complete variable domain (other parts from reference TRBV5-6 and TRBJ1-2): DAGVTQSPTHLIKTRGQQVTLRCSPKSGHDTVSWYQQALGQGPQFIFQYYEEEERQRGNFPDRFSGHQFPNYSSELNVNALLLGDSALYLCASSIPQGAGSYTFGSGTRLTVV.

The chain uses TRBV6-4 and TRBJ2-1, with TRBD2 matching 10 bases. This CDR3 contains 15 residues. Germline-derived CDR1 and CDR2 are MRHNA and SNTAGT. The junction had 7 bases not matched to a gene; V was cut back by 3 bases and J by 8 bases. This CDR3 reads CASSETSGDQDEQFF. CDR3 DNA: TGTGCCAGCAGTGAAACTAGCGGGGACCAGGATGAGCAGTTCTTC.

J is TRBJ2-7 and V is TRBV10-3; possibly TRBD2 for D (5 bases). This CDR3 spans 14 amino acids. The V and J ends lost 4 bases and 2 bases respectively, with 12 bases between them. Germline CDR1 and CDR2: ENHRY and SYGVKD. CDR3 in amino acids: CAISGVGNTYEQYF. In DNA, the CDR3 is TGTGCCATCAGTGGGGTCGGGAATACCTACGAGCAGTACTTC.

Written as DNA, the CDR3 is TGTGCCAGCAGTCCGACTGATTACGAGCAGTACTTC. Its protein is CASSPTDYEQYF. V is TRBV6-1 and J is TRBJ2-7, with no clear D. This CDR3 comprises 12 residues. With 5 bases removed from V and 4 bases from J, the gap between germline ends came to 9 bases. From germline, CDR1 is MNHNS and CDR2 SASEGT.

The gene calls are TRBV7-2 and TRBJ2-2, with D possibly TRBD2 on 5 matching bases. V shed 5 bases and J shed 1 base, with 8 bases lying between them. The germline V gene has CDR1 SGHTA and CDR2 FQGNSA. This CDR3 is built from 14 residues. CDR3 in DNA: TGTGCCAGCAGCCCCGGGGTGAACACCGGGGAGCTGTTTTTT. It is translated as CASSPGVNTGELFF.

The chain links TRBV11-1 to TRBJ1-2, with D perhaps matching TRBD1 (6 bases). With 3 bases removed from V and 3 bases from J, the gap between germline ends came to 17 bases. The length of the CDR3 is 16 residues. CDR1 and CDR2 (germline): SGHAT, FQDESV (reference sequence). CDR3 sequence: CASSLGPFAGDYGYTF. The CDR3 DNA follows: TGTGCCAGCAGCTTGGGACCTTTCGCAGGGGACTATGGCTACACCTTC.

The chain is built from TRBV5-1 and TRBJ2-1, with TRBD2 as a possible D gene (6 bases). This CDR3 comprises 17 residues. V was shortened by 0 bases and J by 1 base, with 14 bases between the two germline ends. Germline lookup yields CDR1 SGHRS and CDR2 YFSETQ. CDR3 sequence (DNA): TGCGCCAGCAGCTTGGGAGGTAGCGGAAATTCCTACAATGAGCAGTTCTTC. Encoded protein: CASSLGGSGNSYNEQFF.

V usage is TRBV25-1 and J usage is TRBJ2-3; no clear D gene. With 10 bases removed from V and 7 bases from J, the gap between germline ends came to 9 bases. Germline CDR1 and CDR2: MGHDK and SYGVNS. The CDR3 sequence is 10 residues long. The CDR3 loop reads CATEFNTQYF. CDR3 DNA: TGTGCCACCGAATTCAATACGCAGTATTTT.